This T cell receptor beta chain was recovered during a study of T cell responses to AZD1222 COVID-19 vaccine. The wider study: Second-dose recipients at about 4 or about 12 weeks were treated as one pooled group.

Germline CDR1 is MNHNY and CDR2 is SVGAGI (reference sequence). V was pared by 5 bases and J by 2 bases, with 6 bases between. This CDR3 contains 12 residues. Here immunoSEQ multiplex PCR was the method, and the copy in TCRdb shows in-frame clones only, minus some. In the table there are 90,000 to 150,000 clones, about nine tenths of which are singletons. This clone was counted once. The antigen remains unidentified. Study-wide findings and caveats: Donor demographics were predominantly white British with a female majority; clonal diversity may be underestimated. Spike-spanning, vaccine-associated CD4 TCRs were dominant at 160-218 and 743-854. Only a handful of AZD1222 recipients tested seropositive at baseline.

Sequences were derived from peripheral blood, sampled on day 0 of AZD1222 vaccination. V usage is TRBV6-6 and J usage is TRBJ1-2; D unclear. The receptor comes from an adult in good health. The CDR3 is CASSRENYGYTF. In nucleotides, the CDR3 is TGTGCCAGCAGTCGAGAAAACTATGGCTACACCTTC.